This T cell receptor (beta chain) emerged from a study of spatial heterogeneity in lung cancer. Time point defined: sample taken at primary tumor resection. By sample share, this clonotype is medium-sized. TCRdb analysed the 5' RACE reads with MiXCR anew, one entry per CDR3 protein. The table shows roughly 1,700 distinct CDR3 sequences, with more than 15% occurring only once. The source was normal lung tissue next to the tumor, collected at surgery. The sequence was collected from a male donor with early-stage non-small cell lung cancer.

The chain's CDR3 is CASSPGLPGVGANVLTF. The CDR3 DNA is TGTGCCAGCAGTCCGGGACTCCCGGGCGTTGGGGCCAACGTCCTGACTTTC. The chain employs TRBV28 and TRBJ2-6, with D possibly TRBD2 on 6 matching bases. V shed 5 bases and J shed 3 bases, with 17 bases lying between them. Germline values: CDR1 MDHEN, CDR2 SYDVKM. CDR3 length: 17 amino acids.